Listed below are T cell receptor beta chains from one sample, sequenced in a study of blood T cell repertoires in COVID-19. Produced via immunoSEQ multiplex PCR; TCRdb's table is partial and in-frame only. The repertoire has 200,000 to 300,000 clones, approximately 78% of them found once; the top ten carry about 3.2%. The sequenced material came from peripheral blood. The receptors stem from a woman aged 18-35 years with acute or convalescent COVID-19. CDR3s include the opening cysteine and the closing phenylalanine or tryptophan. The D gene is left open where the match is weak. Size is omitted from some rows. Given values are once, few, many or a class for expanded clones.

>TRBV16|TRBJ2-1|TRBD2|.
TGTGCCAGCAGCCAGAAACTAGCGGGAGTGGTCGATGAGCAGTTCTTC
CASSQKLAGVVDEQFF
>TRBV2|TRBJ1-3|.|once
TGTGCCAGCAGTGTAGAGGGAAACACCATATATTTT
CASSVEGNTIYF
>TRBV6-1|TRBJ1-2|.|.
TGTGCCAGCAGTGAAGCTTCTACTAACTATGGCTACACCTTC
CASSEASTNYGYTF
>TRBV7-9|TRBJ2-1|TRBD2|.
TGTGCCAGCAGCCCAGGGACTAGCGGTCATGAGCAGTTCTTC
CASSPGTSGHEQFF
>TRBV7-9|TRBJ2-2|.|.
TGTGCCAGCAGCTCCCGCCCGGCGGGGGCAGGCGGGGAGCTGTTTTTT
CASSSRPAGAGGELFF
>TRBV18|TRBJ2-7|.|few
TGTGCCAGCTCACCGGGCGAATGGTCCTACGAGCAGTACTTC
CASSPGEWSYEQYF
>TRBV5-4|TRBJ2-7|.|.
TGTGCCAGCAGCCCCGCGACAGGTTTTGCCTACGAGCAGTACTTC
CASSPATGFAYEQYF
>TRBV27|TRBJ2-2|TRBD1|.
TGTGCCACCGGACAGGGGGCAATCGGCACCGGGGAGCTGTTTTTT
CATGQGAIGTGELFF
>TRBV21-1|TRBJ2-5|.|.
TGTGCCAGCAGCAAAGGGACAAGGAATCGCCGAGAGACCCAGTACTTC
CASSKGTRNRRETQYF
>TRBV3-1/TRBV3-2|TRBJ1-1|.|.
TGTGCCAGCAGCCAAAACCGTAGAGCGAACACTGAAGCTTTCTTT
CASSQNRRANTEAFF
>TRBV28|TRBJ1-3|TRBD1|.
TGTGCCAGCAGTGGGACAGGCATGAGCTCTGGAAACACCATATATTTT
CASSGTGMSSGNTIYF
>TRBV15|TRBJ2-7|TRBD1|once
TGTGCCACCAGCCTACCTGTGGGACAGGGGGGCTACGAGCAGTACTTC
CATSLPVGQGGYEQYF
>TRBV7-9|TRBJ2-1|.|.
TGTGCCAGCAGCTTAGGGGACTCCGGAAACAATGAGCAGTTCTTC
CASSLGDSGNNEQFF
>TRBV4-3|TRBJ2-2|TRBD2|.
TGCGCCAGCAGCCAAGTGGAACTAGCGTCGGGCACCGGGGAGCTGTTTTTT
CASSQVELASGTGELFF
>TRBV19|TRBJ2-3|TRBD1|.
TGTGCCAGTAGTATAGACCCCCACAGGGGGCTTTCCACAGATACGCAGTATTTT
CASSIDPHRGLSTDTQYF
>TRBV6-6|TRBJ1-2|.|.
TGTGCCAGCAGTTACCTACCGACAGGTCCCCATGGCTACACCTTC
CASSYLPTGPHGYTF
>TRBV5-1|TRBJ2-5|TRBD2|.
TGCGCCAGCAGCTTGGTTCCTAGCGGGGCGCCTCAAGAGACCCAGTACTTC
CASSLVPSGAPQETQYF
>TRBV6-2/TRBV6-3|TRBJ2-1|TRBD2|.
TGTGCCAGCAGTACGGGGACTAGCGGGAGTTTTATGGATGAGCAGTTCTTC
CASSTGTSGSFMDEQFF
>TRBV5-4|TRBJ1-2|TRBD1|.
TGTGCCAGCAGCTATTGGACAGGAAGTTATGGCTACACCTTC
CASSYWTGSYGYTF
>TRBV6-5|TRBJ2-5|.|.
TGTGCCAGCAGTTTGGCAGGGGAGACCCAGTACTTC
CASSLAGETQYF
>TRBV3-1/TRBV3-2|TRBJ2-3|.|.
TGTGCCAGCAGCCAGAGTATCCGGGTCGCAGATACGCAGTATTTT
CASSQSIRVADTQYF
>TRBV6-5|TRBJ2-3|TRBD2|.
TGTGCCAGCAATCCAGCGGGAGGGGATACGCAGTATTTT
CASNPAGGDTQYF
>TRBV9|TRBJ2-7|TRBD2|.
TGTGCCAGCAGCGTAGGACTAGCGGACTCCTACGAGCAGTACTTC
CASSVGLADSYEQYF
>TRBV18|TRBJ1-1|TRBD1|.
TGTGCCAGCTCACCACCTCAAGGGACAGCCCACAGTGAAGCTTTCTTT
CASSPPQGTAHSEAFF
>TRBV27|TRBJ1-6|.|.
TGTGCCAGCAGTTTAAAGCCCAGGGGCGGATGGAATTCACCCCTCCACTTT
CASSLKPRGGWNSPLHF
>TRBV4-1|TRBJ2-3|.|.
TGCGCCAGCAGCCAAGGACCGAGGGCAGATACGCAGTATTTT
CASSQGPRADTQYF
>TRBV7-3|TRBJ2-3|TRBD1|.
TGTGCCAGCAGCCGAAGGGGGGACAGGGGGTTCCCAGATACGCAGTATTTT
CASSRRGDRGFPDTQYF
>TRBV14|TRBJ1-1|TRBD1|.
TGTGCCAGCAGCCATAGAGTGGGACAGGGAAGCACTGAAGCTTTCTTT
CASSHRVGQGSTEAFF
>TRBV4-3|TRBJ1-4|TRBD1|.
TGCGCCAGCAGCCCACAGGGGGTTCCGTCGGCTAATGAAAAACTGTTTTTT
CASSPQGVPSANEKLFF
>TRBV5-4|TRBJ2-2|.|.
TGTGCCAGCAGGACGGGACTGGGGGGCACCGGGGAGCTGTTTTTT
CASRTGLGGTGELFF
>TRBV28|TRBJ2-7|TRBD2|.
TGTGCCAGCAGTTCTCAGACTAGCGACGAGCAGTACTTC
CASSSQTSDEQYF
>TRBV6-5|TRBJ2-7|TRBD1|few
TGTGCCAGCAGGCTACAGGGGGCCTCTTTCTACGAGCAGTACTTC
CASRLQGASFYEQYF
>TRBV24-1|TRBJ2-1|TRBD1|.
TGTGCCACCAGTGAAACAGGGGGCACGTTCTTC
CATSETGGTFF
>TRBV7-9|TRBJ1-5|.|.
TGTGCCAGCAGCTTGTCACAGGGTCGTCAGCCCCAGCATTTT
CASSLSQGRQPQHF
>TRBV6-2/TRBV6-3|TRBJ2-7|.|.
TGTGCCAGCAGCCCCGGGTTGGGTCCCTACGAGCAGTACTTC
CASSPGLGPYEQYF
>TRBV5-8|TRBJ2-7|.|.
TGTGCCAGCAGCCCATGGCAGGGTTTCTACGAGCAGTACTTC
CASSPWQGFYEQYF
>TRBV7-9|TRBJ2-2|.|.
TGTGCCAGCATTCAGGAGAACACCGGGGAGCTGTTTTTT
CASIQENTGELFF
>TRBV5-4|TRBJ1-1|.|.
TGTGCCAGCAGCTTGAAGGGGCTTAACACTGAAGCTTTCTTT
CASSLKGLNTEAFF
>TRBV4-3|TRBJ2-7|.|once
TGCGCCAGCAGCGCGGGACAGCGATCCTACGAGCAGTACTTC
CASSAGQRSYEQYF
>TRBV19|TRBJ2-2|.|.
TGTGCCAGTAGTGCTACAGTGAACACCGGGGAGCTGTTTTTT
CASSATVNTGELFF
>TRBV10-3|TRBJ1-2|.|.
TGTGCCATCAGTGAGGGACAGAACTATGGCTACACCTTC
CAISEGQNYGYTF
>TRBV19|TRBJ1-5|TRBD1|.
TGTGCCAGTAGTATCACCGGGACAGGGGTTCCGGGTCAGCCCCAGCATTTT
CASSITGTGVPGQPQHF